The clone carrying this T cell receptor beta chain has a count of ten or more. Its antigen is currently unknown. This sample stems from a study of T cell repertoires in cytomegalovirus infection. Study-level information: Evidence of both CMV infection and a matching HLA type came from public TCR beta signatures.

The study's findings and limits: Predominance within the ex vivo response was attributable to HLA-C-restricted CMV-specific TCR beta clonotypes.

Each CDR3 protein is one row after TCRdb ran MiXCR on the reads. The table has hundreds of thousands of distinct CDR3 sequences, around 30% seen once. Specimen: cultured PBMCs, collected from culture after CMV antigen stimulation. This sequence was found in a human donor in good health (CMV status not recorded). Some clones in this sample may be carry-over from other donors' samples.

CDR3 in amino acids: CASTRSDRDTDTQYF. The CDR3 DNA reads as TGCGCCAGCACAAGGTCCGACAGAGACACAGATACGCAGTATTTT. V usage is TRBV5-1 and J usage is TRBJ2-3; a possible D gene is TRBD1 (5 bases). This CDR3 is built from 15 residues. Germline V gene sequence: CDR1 SGHRS, CDR2 YFSETQ. V dropped 6 bases and J dropped 2 bases, with 16 bases sitting between them.